Detailed here is one T cell receptor (beta chain). The data were taken from a study of blood T cells in healthy people across ages. Primed by a sample-barcoded 5' primer and a J-beta primer mix, a second PCR proceeded for about 6 to 11 cycles. MiXCR was run by TCRdb on the 5' RACE reads, yielding one entry per CDR3 protein. The sample consists of hundreds of thousands of distinct CDR3 sequences, about a quarter of them appearing once. These data were likewise used in another study, on T cells of mothers and their children. That study reports: cDNA was made from all extracted RNA, around 1.6 ug per 15 ul.

The TCR originated in a boy aged 5-17 years in good health. The sample comprised blood.

The CDR3 loop is CASSYRQGVTNEQFF. The DNA of the CDR3 is TGTGCCAGTAGTTATCGACAGGGGGTAACCAATGAGCAGTTCTTC. The rearrangement links TRBV19 to TRBJ2-1, with 9 bases aligning to TRBD1. This CDR3 region has 15 residues. V dropped 5 bases and J dropped 6; count of bases not matched to a gene: 8. Germline V gene sequence: CDR1 LNHDA, CDR2 SQIVND (reference sequence).